Shown below are 8 T cell receptor beta chains from a single sample sequenced in a study of T-cell memory formation after mild COVID-19 listed by TCRdb under 2021. Libraries were constructed by 5' RACE. Instrument on record: Illumina NovaSeq 6000. TCRdb took the public reads, trimmed them with fastp at Q25, ran MiXCR for clone calling and kept in-frame beta chains. Rows merge per CDR3 protein into single entries with the most common DNA and genes. The table for this sample lists about 55,000 distinct CDR3 sequences; approximately 9.5% of them were counted only once. Together, the top ten hold 1.2% of the sample. Sequenced: PBMCs or a T cell subset sorted from them (not recorded which). These receptors were taken from a man between 18 and 35 years old who had mild COVID-19 (a few samples of this study predate the infection). The sample titles of this study are shuffled in the database, so cell type and time point are left out; the donor was told from shared clones.

CDR3 sequence reads: CAISGGAAETQYF. The CDR3 DNA reads as TGTGCCATCAGTGGGGGGGCCGCGGAGACCCAGTACTTC. The chain links TRBV10-3 to TRBJ2-5, with D perhaps given as TRBD1 or TRBD2 (6 bases each). CDR3 size: 13 residues. The germline gives CDR1 ENHRY, CDR2 SYGVKD. V lost 4 bases to trimming and J lost 5 bases, with 11 bases between them.

The rearrangement links TRBV12-3 or TRBV12-4 to TRBJ2-2; D unclear. The CDR3 loop spans 15 amino acids. Trimming shortened V by 1 base and J by 3 bases, and 9 bases separated the two germline ends. This CDR3 reads CASSLGGTHTGELFF. CDR3 sequence (DNA): TGTGCCAGCAGTTTAGGTGGCACCCACACCGGGGAGCTGTTTTTT.

Many counts were recorded for this clonotype. The chain recombines TRBV12-3 or TRBV12-4 with TRBJ2-1, with 9 bases fitting TRBD1. With V trimmed by 7 bases and J by 8 bases, 9 bases remained unmatched. This CDR3 comprises 14 residues. The CDR3 region is CASTPDRGTDEQFF. The CDR3 DNA follows: TGTGCCAGCACCCCGGACAGGGGCACCGATGAGCAGTTCTTC.

This clonotype has only a few counts. The chain carries TRBV4-3 and TRBJ1-1, with D possibly matching TRBD1 (5 bases). Germline V CDR1 and CDR2: LGHNA, YSLEER. CDR3 size: 14 residues. Deletions cut 0 bases from V and 4 bases from J, with 9 bases between. The CDR3 spells CASSQDLGRTEAFF. The CDR3 nucleotides are TGCGCCAGCAGCCAAGATCTGGGGCGCACTGAAGCTTTCTTT.

This clonotype was observed many times. This rearrangement joins TRBV7-6 to TRBJ2-5; D gene unclear. Trimming stripped 3 bases from V and 2 bases from J, with 7 bases between. The germline V gene has CDR1 SGHVS and CDR2 FNYEAQ. The CDR3 is 13 residues long. Written as DNA, the CDR3 is TGTGCCAGCAGCTTCGGGCCTCAAGAGACCCAGTACTTC. Its protein is CASSFGPQETQYF.

This clonotype was detected a few times. At one end the junction does not follow the germline gene, possibly because of a read error. The chain is built from TRBV7-7 and TRBJ2-5, with TRBD2 matching 11 bases. The CDR3 sequence is 15 residues long. Germline V gene data show CDR1 as SSHAT and CDR2 as FNYEAQ (reference sequence). The DNA of the CDR3 is TGTGCTAGCAGCCTCGGGACTAGCGGTCAAGAGACCCAGTACTTC. It codes for CASSLGTSGQETQYF.

This clonotype appeared many times. This chain joins TRBV10-3 and TRBJ2-7; D perhaps matches TRBD1 (6 bases). V gave up 3 bases and J gave up 1 base, with 13 bases separating them. The CDR3 runs to 15 residues. Germline CDR1 ENHRY, CDR2 SYGVKD. The CDR3 region is CAISDIETGSYEQYF. As DNA, the CDR3 is TGTGCCATCAGTGATATTGAGACAGGTTCCTACGAGCAGTACTTC.

V usage is TRBV27 and J usage is TRBJ2-3, with TRBD2 as a possible D gene (5 bases). Germline V gives CDR1 MNHEY, CDR2 SMNVEV (reference sequence). This CDR3 has 14 residues. V was cut by 6 bases and J by 3 bases, with 13 bases left in between. The CDR3, as DNA: TGTGCCAGCAGGATGGGCAGGAGGACAGATACGCAGTATTTT. Residues: CASRMGRRTDTQYF.